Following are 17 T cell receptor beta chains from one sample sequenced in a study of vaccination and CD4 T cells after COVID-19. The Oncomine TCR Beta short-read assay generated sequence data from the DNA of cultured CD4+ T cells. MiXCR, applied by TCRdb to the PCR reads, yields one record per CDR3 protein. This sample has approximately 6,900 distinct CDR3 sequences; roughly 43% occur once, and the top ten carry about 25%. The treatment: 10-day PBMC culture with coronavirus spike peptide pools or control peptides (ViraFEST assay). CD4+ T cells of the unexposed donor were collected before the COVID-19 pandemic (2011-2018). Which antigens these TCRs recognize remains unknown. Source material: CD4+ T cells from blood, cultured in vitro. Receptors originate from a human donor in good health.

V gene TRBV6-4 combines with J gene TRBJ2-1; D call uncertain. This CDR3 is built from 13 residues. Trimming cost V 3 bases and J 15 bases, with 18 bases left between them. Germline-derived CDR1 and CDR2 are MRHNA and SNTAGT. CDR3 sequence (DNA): TGTGCCAGCAGTGAAGGTTTCTCTTCGAGGCGGTTCTTC. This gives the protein CASSEGFSSRRFF.

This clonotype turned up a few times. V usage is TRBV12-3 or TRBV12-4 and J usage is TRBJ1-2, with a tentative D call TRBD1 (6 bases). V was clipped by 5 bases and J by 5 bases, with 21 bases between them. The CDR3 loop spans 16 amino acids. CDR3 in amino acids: CASSGRGGGLGYGYTF. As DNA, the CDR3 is TGTGCCAGCAGTGGACGAGGCGGGGGCTTAGGGTATGGCTACACCTTC.

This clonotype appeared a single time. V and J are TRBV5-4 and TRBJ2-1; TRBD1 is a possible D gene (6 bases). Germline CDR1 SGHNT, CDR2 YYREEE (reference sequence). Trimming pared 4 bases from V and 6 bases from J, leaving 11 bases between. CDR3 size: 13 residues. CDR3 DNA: TGTGCCAGCAGCGCCATACAGGGCAATGAGCAGTTCTTC. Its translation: CASSAIQGNEQFF.

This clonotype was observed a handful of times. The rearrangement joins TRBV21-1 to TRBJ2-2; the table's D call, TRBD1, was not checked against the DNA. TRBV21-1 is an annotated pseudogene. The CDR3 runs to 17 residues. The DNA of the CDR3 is TGTGCCAGCAGCAAAGATTGGTCCCCGGAAAACACCGGGGAGCTGTTTTTT. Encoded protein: CASSKDWSPENTGELFF.

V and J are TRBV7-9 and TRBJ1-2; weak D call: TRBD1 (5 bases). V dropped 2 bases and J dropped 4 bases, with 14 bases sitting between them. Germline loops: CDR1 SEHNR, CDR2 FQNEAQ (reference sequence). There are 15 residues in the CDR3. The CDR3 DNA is TGTGCCAGCAGCTTACGGAGACAGATTCCCTATGGCTACACCTTC. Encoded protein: CASSLRRQIPYGYTF.

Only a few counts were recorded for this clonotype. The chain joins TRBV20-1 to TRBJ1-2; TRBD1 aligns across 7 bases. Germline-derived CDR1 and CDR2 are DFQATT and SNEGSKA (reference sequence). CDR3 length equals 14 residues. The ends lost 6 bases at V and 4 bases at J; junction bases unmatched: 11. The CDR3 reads CSARGGSPAYGYTF. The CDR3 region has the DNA TGCAGTGCCCGAGGGGGCTCCCCCGCCTATGGCTACACCTTC.

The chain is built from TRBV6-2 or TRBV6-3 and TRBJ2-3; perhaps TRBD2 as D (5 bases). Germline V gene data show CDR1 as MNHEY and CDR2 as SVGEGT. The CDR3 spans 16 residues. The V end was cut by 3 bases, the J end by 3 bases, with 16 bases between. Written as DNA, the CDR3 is TGTGCCAGCAGTTATGCCGCAGCACGGGGAACAGATACGCAGTATTTT. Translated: CASSYAAARGTDTQYF.

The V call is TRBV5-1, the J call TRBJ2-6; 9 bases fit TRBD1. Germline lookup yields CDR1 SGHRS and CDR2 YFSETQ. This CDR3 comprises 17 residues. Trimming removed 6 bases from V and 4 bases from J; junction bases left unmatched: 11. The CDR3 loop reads CASNPDGTGTGANVLTF. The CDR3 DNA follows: TGCGCCAGCAACCCGGACGGGACAGGGACCGGGGCCAACGTCCTGACTTTC.

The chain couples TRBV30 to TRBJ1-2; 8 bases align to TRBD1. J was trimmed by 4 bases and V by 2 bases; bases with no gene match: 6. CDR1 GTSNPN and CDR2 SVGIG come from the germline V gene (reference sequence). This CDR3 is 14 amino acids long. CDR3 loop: CAWSRQGLSYGYTF. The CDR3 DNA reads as TGTGCCTGGAGTAGACAGGGGTTGAGCTATGGCTACACCTTC.

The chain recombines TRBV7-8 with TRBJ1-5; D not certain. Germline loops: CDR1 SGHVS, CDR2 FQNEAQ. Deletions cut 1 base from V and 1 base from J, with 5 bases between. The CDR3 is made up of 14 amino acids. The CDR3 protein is CASSLVESNQPQHF. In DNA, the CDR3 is TGTGCCAGCAGCTTAGTTGAGAGCAATCAGCCCCAGCATTTT.

In DNA, the CDR3 is TGTGCCAGCAGCTTAGCGACGGCTGGAAACACCATATATTTT. It is translated as CASSLATAGNTIYF. The J gene is TRBJ1-3, the V gene TRBV7-6; D not certain. V lost 0 bases and J 2 bases, leaving 5 bases between the germline ends. This CDR3 has 14 amino acids. Per germline, CDR1 SGHVS and CDR2 FNYEAQ. Combining the CDR3 with reference TRBV7-6 and TRBJ1-3 gives the whole variable domain GAGVSQSPRYKVTKRGQDVALRCDPISGHVSLYWYRQALGQGPEFLTYFNYEAQQDKSGLPNDRFSAERPEGSISTLTIQRTEQRDSAMYRCASSLATAGNTIYFGEGSWLTVV.

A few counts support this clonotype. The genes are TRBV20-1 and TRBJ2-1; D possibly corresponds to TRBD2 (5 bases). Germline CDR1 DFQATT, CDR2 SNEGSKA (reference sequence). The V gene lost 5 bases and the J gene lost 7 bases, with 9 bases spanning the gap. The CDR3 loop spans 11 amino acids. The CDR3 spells CSAGLPNEQFF. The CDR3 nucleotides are TGCAGTGCTGGACTTCCAAATGAGCAGTTCTTC.

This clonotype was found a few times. The CDR3: CSARARQGALSGANVLTF. The CDR3 coding sequence is TGCAGTGCTAGAGCTCGGCAGGGGGCACTTTCTGGGGCCAACGTCCTGACTTTC. The chain links TRBV20-1 to TRBJ2-6, with 8 bases aligning to TRBD1. CDR1 DFQATT and CDR2 SNEGSKA come from the germline V gene (reference sequence). V shed 1 base, J shed 1 base, and the junction held 9 bases outside the gene matches. This CDR3 is 18 amino acids long.

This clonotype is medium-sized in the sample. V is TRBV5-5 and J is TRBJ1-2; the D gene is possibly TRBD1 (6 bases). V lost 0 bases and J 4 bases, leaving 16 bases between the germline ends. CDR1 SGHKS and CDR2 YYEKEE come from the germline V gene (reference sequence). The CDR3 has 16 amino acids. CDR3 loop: CASSLAGEQGGYGYTF. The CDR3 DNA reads TGTGCCAGCAGCTTGGCTGGAGAACAGGGCGGCTATGGCTACACCTTC.

The CDR3 here is CASRHDLGANEKLFF. The CDR3 DNA reads as TGTGCCAGCAGGCACGACCTAGGCGCTAATGAAAAACTGTTTTTT. The genes are TRBV27 and TRBJ1-4, with D hard to call. Trimming stripped 6 bases from V and 3 bases from J, with 14 bases between. The V gene's germline CDR1 is MNHEY and CDR2 SMNVEV (reference sequence). The CDR3 is made up of 15 amino acids.

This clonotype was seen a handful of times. The CDR3 nucleotides read TGTGCCAGCAGTTTAGGGACAGGGTTTGGCGGACTAGCGCAGCGGGAGACCCAGTACTTC. It is translated as CASSLGTGFGGLAQRETQYF. The J gene is TRBJ2-5, the V gene TRBV27, with D perhaps matching TRBD1 or TRBD2 (9 bases each). The V gene's germline CDR1 is MNHEY and CDR2 SMNVEV (reference sequence). The germline V and J ends were trimmed by 2 bases and 5 bases, with 30 bases remaining between them. The CDR3 length is 20 residues.

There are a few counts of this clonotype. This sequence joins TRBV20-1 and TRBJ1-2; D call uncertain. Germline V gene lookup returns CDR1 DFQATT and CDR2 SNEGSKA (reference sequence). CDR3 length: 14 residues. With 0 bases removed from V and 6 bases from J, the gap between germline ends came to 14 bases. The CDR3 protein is CSARDLAGSNGYTF. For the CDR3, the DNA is TGCAGTGCTAGAGATTTGGCAGGATCAAATGGCTACACCTTC.